This is a list of T cell receptor beta chains from one sample in a study of radiation and T cells in renal cell carcinoma. The assay was immunoSEQ multiplex PCR, and TCRdb's table has in-frame clones only and misses some. The table has 95,000 to 150,000 clones, about four fifths seen once. Sample: blood, taken from a patient whose treatment included radiotherapy and nephrectomy. Receptors were obtained from a man between 50 and 59 years old with renal cell carcinoma. The CDR3 runs from the conserved cysteine through the conserved F or W. D genes are given only for firm matches. Clone size is stated in some rows and not others, as once, few, many or a class when expanded.

clone_size	d_call	j_call	v_call	cdr3_nt	cdr3_aa
few	TRBD1	TRBJ2-7	TRBV11-2	TGTGCCAGCAGCCAGGCGACAGGGCGCTACGAGCAGTACTTC	CASSQATGRYEQYF
many	-	TRBJ2-1	TRBV27	TGTGCCAGCAGTTCCGAGGGAAGCTCCTACAATGAGCAGTTCTTC	CASSSEGSSYNEQFF
-	-	TRBJ1-4	TRBV7-8	TGTGCCAGCAGCCCCCCGGGGGGGTCTAATGAAAAACTGTTTTTT	CASSPPGGSNEKLFF
-	-	TRBJ1-5	TRBV2	TGTGCCAGCAGTGCGGCGACCTTCAATCAGCCCCAGCATTTT	CASSAATFNQPQHF
-	-	TRBJ1-4	TRBV2	TGTGCCAGCAGTGGGGCCCCTAGGAGTGAAAAACTGTTTTTT	CASSGAPRSEKLFF
-	-	TRBJ1-1	TRBV11-2	TGTGCCAGCAAGGGCCAGTTGAACACTGAAGCTTTCTTT	CASKGQLNTEAFF
-	-	TRBJ1-2	TRBV7-2	TGTGCCAGCAGCCCTGGGGGGGCGGTCTATGGCTACACCTTC	CASSPGGAVYGYTF
-	-	TRBJ1-5	TRBV30	TGTGCCTGGAGTGTTGGGGGGTCGAATCAGCCCCAGCATTTT	CAWSVGGSNQPQHF
-	TRBD2	TRBJ2-1	TRBV15	TGTGCCACCAATTCTCGAGGGACTAGCGGGAGTAATGAGCAGTTCTTC	CATNSRGTSGSNEQFF
-	-	TRBJ1-6	TRBV9	TGTGCCAGCAGCGTAGGGTGGGACTTCAATTCACCCCTCCACTTT	CASSVGWDFNSPLHF
-	-	TRBJ2-7	TRBV5-1	TGCGCCAGCAGCTTCGGGGAGAGCTCCTACGAGCAGTACTTC	CASSFGESSYEQYF
-	TRBD2	TRBJ2-2	TRBV9	TGTGCCAGCAGCGTAGGGGCTAGCGGGAGTATAGACACCGGGGAGCTGTTTTTT	CASSVGASGSIDTGELFF
-	-	TRBJ1-2	TRBV25-1	TGTGCCAGCAGTGAACATCAGGGGAACTATGGCTACACCTTC	CASSEHQGNYGYTF
-	TRBD1	TRBJ2-7	TRBV6-1	TGTGCCAGCAGCCCGACAGGGACCTACGAGCAGTACTTC	CASSPTGTYEQYF
few	TRBD2	TRBJ2-1	TRBV9	TGTGCCAGCAGCGTAGGACTAGCGGGCGGCGCCCACAATGAGCAGTTCTTC	CASSVGLAGGAHNEQFF
-	-	TRBJ2-3	TRBV30	TGTGCCTGGAGTGACGTGGGACGAGATACGCAGTATTTT	CAWSDVGRDTQYF
-	-	TRBJ2-5	TRBV5-1	TGCGCCAGCAGCTTGGGGTTGGGCAGGGAGACCCAGTACTTC	CASSLGLGRETQYF
-	TRBD1	TRBJ1-2	TRBV5-5	TGTGCCAGCAGCCCATGGGACAGGGCGAACTATGGCTACACCTTC	CASSPWDRANYGYTF
-	-	TRBJ1-5	TRBV5-1	TGCGCCAGCAGCTTGGTAGGTGAGCAGCCCCAGCATTTT	CASSLVGEQPQHF
-	-	TRBJ1-2	TRBV5-1	TGCGCCAGCAGCTTGGTCCCCGACAGGTCTGGCTACACCTTC	CASSLVPDRSGYTF
-	-	TRBJ2-7	TRBV25-1	TGTGCCAGCAGTGAATTTCAGGGTTTCAGTGACGAGCAGTACTTC	CASSEFQGFSDEQYF
-	-	TRBJ1-2	TRBV7-9	TGTGCCAGCAGCTTAAGTGACTATGGCTACACCTTC	CASSLSDYGYTF
many	-	TRBJ2-7	TRBV5-1	TGCGCCAGCAGTGTGGAGGCCTCCTACGAGCAGTACTTC	CASSVEASYEQYF
-	-	TRBJ2-1	TRBV19	TGTGCCAGTAGTACTAACGAGGGGCGCGTGTCCAGTGAGCAGTTCTTC	CASSTNEGRVSSEQFF
-	-	TRBJ2-7	TRBV11-2	TGTGCCAGCAGCTTAGCTCTATACTCCTACGAGCAGTACTTC	CASSLALYSYEQYF
-	TRBD1	TRBJ1-3	TRBV19	TGTGCCAGTAGCCCACCATTTGCGGGACAGGGGCATGGAAACACCATATATTTT	CASSPPFAGQGHGNTIYF
-	-	TRBJ2-1	TRBV7-2	TGTGCCTGCGGGGTATACAATGAGCAGTTCTTC	CACGVYNEQFF
-	-	TRBJ1-2	TRBV6-1	TGTGCCAGCAGTCCGGACGGAAACTATGGCTACACCTTC	CASSPDGNYGYTF
-	TRBD2	TRBJ2-5	TRBV6-5	TGTGCCAGCAGTTACGTAGGACTAGCGGTCCAAGAGACCCAGTACTTC	CASSYVGLAVQETQYF
-	-	TRBJ2-7	TRBV19	TGTGCCACCTCATTAAGGTCACAGTTTCTGGAGCAGTACTTC	CATSLRSQFLEQYF
-	TRBD1	TRBJ2-7	TRBV27	TGTGCCAGCAGTCCCCTCGGACAGGACTCCTACGAGCAGTACTTC	CASSPLGQDSYEQYF
once	-	TRBJ1-1	TRBV5-1	TGCGCCAGCAGCCTCGGCGGGAACAGGGCCAGGGACACTGAAGCTTTCTTT	CASSLGGNRARDTEAFF
-	TRBD1	TRBJ1-2	TRBV27	TGTGCCAGTCCGACAGGGGGTGCCCAGAACCGCTGTGGCTACACCTTC	CASPTGGAQNRCGYTF
once	-	TRBJ2-1	TRBV7-3	TGTGCCAGCAGCTTACTGGCGCAATCCAATGAGCAGTTCTTC	CASSLLAQSNEQFF
-	-	TRBJ2-1	TRBV9	TGTGCCAGCAGCGTAGAGGGGAACTCCTACAATGAGCAGTTCTTC	CASSVEGNSYNEQFF
-	TRBD1	TRBJ1-2	TRBV6-5	TGTGCCAGCCACGAACAGGGGTATGGCTACACCTTC	CASHEQGYGYTF
-	TRBD2	TRBJ2-3	TRBV5-5	TGTGCCAGCAGCTTGAGCGTGACGGGAGGGGATACGCAGTATTTT	CASSLSVTGGDTQYF
-	-	TRBJ1-3	TRBV9	TGTGCCAGCAGCGTAGACGGGGACCACTCTGGAAACACCATATATTTT	CASSVDGDHSGNTIYF
few	-	TRBJ1-1	TRBV28	TGTGCCAGCATTAACAGGGAGGACACTGAAGCTTTCTTT	CASINREDTEAFF
-	-	TRBJ1-2	TRBV27	TGTGCCAGCAGTTTTCGTTGGAACTATGGCTACACCTTC	CASSFRWNYGYTF
-	-	TRBJ2-7	TRBV27	TGTGCCAGCAGTTTATCGAGGGGGGGCGAGCAGTACTTC	CASSLSRGGEQYF
-	-	TRBJ2-7	TRBV11-2	TGTGCCAGCAGCTTAGGTGGGAGGGAGCAGTACTTC	CASSLGGREQYF
-	-	TRBJ2-2	TRBV7-9	TGTGCCAGCAGCTTTACATGGACAGAATCAAACACCGGGGAGCTGTTTTTT	CASSFTWTESNTGELFF
-	-	TRBJ2-7	TRBV4-1	TGCGCCAGCAGCCAAAGTTTCGAATACGAGCAGTACTTC	CASSQSFEYEQYF
few	TRBD2	TRBJ2-7	TRBV4-3	TGCGCCAGCAGCCAAGATAGGGCTAGCGGGGGTTACGAGCAGTACTTC	CASSQDRASGGYEQYF
once	-	TRBJ1-1	TRBV19	TGTGCCAGTAGTCCGACCGACAGTTTGAACACTGAAGCTTTCTTT	CASSPTDSLNTEAFF
few	-	TRBJ1-5	TRBV19	TGTGCCAGTAGTATAGATTCAAGACAAAAGAGCAATCAGCCCCAGCATTTT	CASSIDSRQKSNQPQHF
-	-	TRBJ1-5	TRBV6-5	TGTGCCAGCAGTTTGACCCGCAATCAGCCCCAGCATTTT	CASSLTRNQPQHF
-	-	TRBJ2-1	TRBV6-1	TGTGCCAGCAGTGAAAAAACGCAGGCGGCTGCGAGTATCAGTGAGCAGTTCTTC	CASSEKTQAAASISEQFF
-	-	TRBJ1-4	TRBV27	TGTGCCAGCAGTTTATCATACGACAGGAAGGGTGATGAAAAACTGTTTTTT	CASSLSYDRKGDEKLFF
-	TRBD1	TRBJ2-7	TRBV9	TGTGCCAGCAGCGTAGCGACAGGGATCTTCTACGAGCAGTACTTC	CASSVATGIFYEQYF
-	-	TRBJ1-4	TRBV5-6	TGTGCCAGCAGCGTACGGGGAGAGGAAAAACTGTTTTTT	CASSVRGEEKLFF
-	TRBD2	TRBJ2-2	TRBV7-8	TGTGCCAGCAGCTTAGATATGAGCGGGAGAGGCTCCGGGGAGCTGTTTTTT	CASSLDMSGRGSGELFF
once	-	TRBJ2-2	TRBV7-2	TGTGCCAGCAGCTTAAGCGGCAGAAGTACCGGGGAGCTGTTTTTT	CASSLSGRSTGELFF
-	TRBD2	TRBJ2-7	TRBV5-1	TGCGCCAGCAGCCTCTTAACACTAGCGGGGGAGCAGTACTTC	CASSLLTLAGEQYF
-	-	TRBJ2-5	TRBV6-5	TGTGCCAGCAGTGAGGGACAAACTCCTGGGACCCAGTACTTC	CASSEGQTPGTQYF
-	-	TRBJ1-2	TRBV5-4	TGTGCCAGCAGCTTGCCGCAGGGACCATCTCCCCACACCTTC	CASSLPQGPSPHTF